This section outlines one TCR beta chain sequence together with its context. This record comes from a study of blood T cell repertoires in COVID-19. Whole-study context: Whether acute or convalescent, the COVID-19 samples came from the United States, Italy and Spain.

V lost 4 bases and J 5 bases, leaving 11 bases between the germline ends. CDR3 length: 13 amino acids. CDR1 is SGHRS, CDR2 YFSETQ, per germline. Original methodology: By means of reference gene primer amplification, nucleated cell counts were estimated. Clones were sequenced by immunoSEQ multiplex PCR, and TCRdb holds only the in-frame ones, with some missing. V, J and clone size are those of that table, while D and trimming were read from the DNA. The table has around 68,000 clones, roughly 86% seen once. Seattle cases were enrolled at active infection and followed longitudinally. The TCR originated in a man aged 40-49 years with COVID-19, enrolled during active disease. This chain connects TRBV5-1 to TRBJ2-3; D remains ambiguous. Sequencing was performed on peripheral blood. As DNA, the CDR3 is TGCGCCAGCAGCCCCCTGACTGGAGATACGCAGTATTTT. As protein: CASSPLTGDTQYF.